Listed below are T cell receptor beta chains from one sample, sequenced in a study of cytomegalovirus exposure and HLA in healthy donors. Generated by immunoSEQ multiplex PCR, the TCRdb table keeps only in-frame clones and is missing some. The sample includes 200,000 or so clones, 80% to 85% of them seen just once. Sample: PBMCs. Receptor source: a woman aged 18-35 years in good health and CMV-seronegative. CDR3s include the opening cysteine and the closing phenylalanine or tryptophan. Fields, in order: J gene, D gene, clone size, V gene, CDR3 DNA, CDR3 protein. The D gene is left open where the match is weak. Part of the rows lack a size; the others show once, few, many or a class for expanded clones.

TRBJ2-3	NA	NA	TRBV28	TGTGCCAGCAGATTTCAGGGTACAGGGATGGATACGCAGTATTTT	CASRFQGTGMDTQYF
TRBJ2-7	TRBD1	NA	TRBV7-2	TGTGCCAGCAGCTTTTTTCAGGGGGCGAGTGGGTACGAGCAGTACTTC	CASSFFQGASGYEQYF
TRBJ2-1	TRBD2	NA	TRBV4-2	TGTGCCAGCAGCTCCCGCCTTGCTAGCGGGAGTAATGAGCAGTTCTTC	CASSSRLASGSNEQFF
TRBJ2-3	TRBD2	NA	TRBV11-1	TGTGCCAGCCGTTTGCAGGAGCGGGGACCAGATACGCAGTATTTT	CASRLQERGPDTQYF
TRBJ2-7	NA	once	TRBV7-9	TGTGCCAGCAGCTCTCAGGACTCGGACTACGAGCAGTACTTC	CASSSQDSDYEQYF
TRBJ2-6	TRBD1	NA	TRBV6-1	TGTGCCAGCCCCCAGGGGGCCGGGGCCAACGTCCTGACTTTC	CASPQGAGANVLTF
TRBJ1-2	TRBD1	once	TRBV27	TGTGCCAGCAGGTCACAGGGGGGGAACTATGGCTACACCTTC	CASRSQGGNYGYTF
TRBJ1-4	NA	NA	TRBV28	TGTGCCGTAAAAACCGGGTCGGCTAATGAAAAACTGTTTTTT	CAVKTGSANEKLFF
TRBJ2-5	NA	NA	TRBV5-6	TGTGCCAGCAGTCTTTTGGCTGCGGGGGAGACCCAGTACTTC	CASSLLAAGETQYF
TRBJ2-1	TRBD1	NA	TRBV10-3	TGTGCCATCGGAACCGGGACAGGGTATTACAATGAGCAGTTCTTC	CAIGTGTGYYNEQFF
TRBJ2-1	NA	NA	TRBV7-3	TGTGCCAGCAGCCTTCAGGGGACCATAAACAATGAGCAGTTCTTC	CASSLQGTINNEQFF